This T cell receptor (beta chain) was recorded in a study of T cells after yellow fever vaccination. Overall study findings and caveats: The presence of abundant clonotypes contaminating from the bulk population was possible in FACS-sorted repertoires.

Synthesis of TCR cDNA relied on 5'RACE template switching, which attached a universal primer site and UMIs. TCRdb re-analysed the 5' RACE reads in MiXCR, keeping a single row per CDR3 protein. The data contain some 500,000 distinct CDR3 sequences, roughly 12% of them singletons. This clonotype was seen repeatedly, ten times or more. Its antigen is undetermined. Specimen: PBMCs, collected on the day of the yellow fever booster vaccination. This clonotype was obtained from a man younger than 45 who received the YFV17D yellow fever vaccine.

In DNA form, the CDR3 reads TGCAGTGCTAGAGATCTTAGGGCGGAAGCTTTCTTT. This translates into CSARDLRAEAFF. The genes are TRBV20-1 and TRBJ1-1; the D is unclear. The CDR3 has 12 residues. Germline loops: CDR1 DFQATT, CDR2 SNEGSKA (reference sequence). The V and J ends lost 0 bases and 8 bases respectively, with 10 bases between them.